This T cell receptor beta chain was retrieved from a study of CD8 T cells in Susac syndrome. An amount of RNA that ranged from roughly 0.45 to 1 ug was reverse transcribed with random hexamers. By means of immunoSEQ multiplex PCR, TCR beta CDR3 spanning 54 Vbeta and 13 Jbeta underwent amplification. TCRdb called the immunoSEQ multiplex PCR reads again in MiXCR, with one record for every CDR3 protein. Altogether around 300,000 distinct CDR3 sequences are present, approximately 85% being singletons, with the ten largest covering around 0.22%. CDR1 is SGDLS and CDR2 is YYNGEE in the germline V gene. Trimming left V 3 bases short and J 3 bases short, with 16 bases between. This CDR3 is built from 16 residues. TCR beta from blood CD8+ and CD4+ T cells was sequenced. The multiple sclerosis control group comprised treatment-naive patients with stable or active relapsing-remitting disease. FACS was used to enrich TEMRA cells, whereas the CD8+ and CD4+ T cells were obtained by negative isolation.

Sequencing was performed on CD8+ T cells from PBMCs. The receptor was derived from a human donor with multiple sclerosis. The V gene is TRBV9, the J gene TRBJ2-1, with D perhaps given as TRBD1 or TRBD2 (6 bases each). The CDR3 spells CASSASSGGGYNEQFF. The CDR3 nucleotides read TGTGCCAGCAGCGCCTCCTCCGGAGGGGGCTACAATGAGCAGTTCTTC.